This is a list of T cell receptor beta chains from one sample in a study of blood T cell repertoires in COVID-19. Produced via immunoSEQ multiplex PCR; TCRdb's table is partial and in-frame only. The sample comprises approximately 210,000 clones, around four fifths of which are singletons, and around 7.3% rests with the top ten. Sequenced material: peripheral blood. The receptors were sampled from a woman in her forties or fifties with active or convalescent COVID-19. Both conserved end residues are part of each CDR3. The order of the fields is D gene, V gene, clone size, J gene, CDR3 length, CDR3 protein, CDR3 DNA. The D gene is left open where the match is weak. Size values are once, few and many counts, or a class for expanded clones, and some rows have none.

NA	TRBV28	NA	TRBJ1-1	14	CASRLLREGTEAFF	TGTGCCAGCAGACTCCTCAGGGAGGGAACTGAAGCTTTCTTT
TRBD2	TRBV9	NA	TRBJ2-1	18	CASSGKRGTSGVLDEQFF	TGTGCCAGCAGCGGCAAGCGCGGGACTAGCGGGGTCTTAGATGAGCAGTTCTTC
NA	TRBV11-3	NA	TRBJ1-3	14	CASSPGEPGNTIYF	TGTGCCAGCAGCCCCGGAGAGCCCGGAAACACCATATATTTT
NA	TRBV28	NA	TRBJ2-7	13	CASSQAPTDEQYF	TGTGCCAGCAGTCAGGCCCCAACCGACGAGCAGTACTTC
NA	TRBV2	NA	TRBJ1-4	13	CASRPVLNEKLFF	TGTGCCAGCAGGCCGGTCCTTAATGAAAAACTGTTTTTT
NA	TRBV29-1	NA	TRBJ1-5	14	CSVAASGSNQPQHF	TGCAGCGTTGCTGCAAGCGGCAGCAATCAGCCCCAGCATTTT
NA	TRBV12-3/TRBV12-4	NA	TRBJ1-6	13	CASNRARDSPLHF	TGTGCCAGTAACAGGGCCAGGGATTCACCCCTCCACTTT
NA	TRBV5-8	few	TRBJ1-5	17	CASSLSYGTRGGQPQHF	TGTGCCAGCAGCTTGAGTTACGGGACGAGGGGGGGTCAGCCCCAGCATTTT
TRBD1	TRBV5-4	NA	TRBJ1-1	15	CASSLARTGHGEAFF	TGTGCCAGCAGCTTGGCCCGGACAGGGCACGGTGAAGCTTTCTTT
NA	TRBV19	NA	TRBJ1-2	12	CASSIGSGGYTF	TGTGCCAGTAGTATCGGGTCGGGTGGCTACACCTTC
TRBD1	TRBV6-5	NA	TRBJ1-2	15	CASRQGEITNYGYTF	TGTGCCAGCAGACAGGGGGAAATCACTAACTATGGCTACACCTTC
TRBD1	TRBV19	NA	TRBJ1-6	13	CASRGQGGSPLHF	TGTGCCAGTAGGGGACAGGGTGGCTCACCCCTCCACTTT
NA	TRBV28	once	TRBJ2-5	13	CASREDSQETQYF	TGTGCCAGCCGAGAAGACTCCCAAGAGACCCAGTACTTC
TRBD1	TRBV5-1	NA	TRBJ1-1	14	CASSQGQPNTEAFF	TGCGCCAGCAGCCAGGGACAGCCGAACACTGAAGCTTTCTTT
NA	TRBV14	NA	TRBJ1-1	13	CASSRQPNTEAFF	TGTGCCAGCAGCCGACAGCCGAACACTGAAGCTTTCTTT
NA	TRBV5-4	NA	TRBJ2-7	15	CASRPTGIAGREQYF	TGTGCCAGCAGACCCACGGGGATAGCCGGCCGCGAGCAGTACTTC
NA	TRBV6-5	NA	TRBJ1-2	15	CASSFSQGPNYGYTF	TGTGCCAGCAGTTTCTCGCAGGGTCCCAACTATGGCTACACCTTC
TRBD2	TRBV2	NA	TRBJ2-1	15	CASSSGTSGRYEQFF	TGTGCCAGCAGTTCCGGGACTAGCGGGAGATATGAGCAGTTCTTC
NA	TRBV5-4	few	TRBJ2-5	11	CASSPGETQYF	TGTGCCAGCAGCCCCGGGGAGACCCAGTACTTC
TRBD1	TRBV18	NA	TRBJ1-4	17	CASSPPRDSATNEKLFF	TGTGCCAGCTCACCACCCCGGGACAGCGCAACTAATGAAAAACTGTTTTTT
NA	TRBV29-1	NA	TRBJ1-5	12	CSVVTALGPQHF	TGCAGCGTTGTAACGGCCCTAGGGCCCCAGCATTTT
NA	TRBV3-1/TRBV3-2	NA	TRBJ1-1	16	CASSQGGIPTTDEAFF	TGTGCCAGCAGCCAAGGGGGAATCCCAACGACAGATGAAGCTTTCTTT
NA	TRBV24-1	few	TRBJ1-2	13	CATSDAANYGYTF	TGTGCCACCAGTGACGCGGCTAACTATGGCTACACCTTC
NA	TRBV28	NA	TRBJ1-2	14	CASSPLGQLYGYTF	TGTGCCAGCAGCCCTCTTGGACAGTTATATGGCTACACCTTC